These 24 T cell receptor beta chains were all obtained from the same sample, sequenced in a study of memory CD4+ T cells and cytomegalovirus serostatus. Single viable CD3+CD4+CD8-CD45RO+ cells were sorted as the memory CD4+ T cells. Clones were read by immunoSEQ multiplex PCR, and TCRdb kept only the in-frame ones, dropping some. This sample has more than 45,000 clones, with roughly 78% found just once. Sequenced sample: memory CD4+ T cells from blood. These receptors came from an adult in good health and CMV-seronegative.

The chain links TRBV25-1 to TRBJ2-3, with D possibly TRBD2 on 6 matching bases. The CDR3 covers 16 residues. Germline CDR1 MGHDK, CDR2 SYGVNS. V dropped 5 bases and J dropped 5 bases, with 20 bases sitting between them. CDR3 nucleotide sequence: TGTGCCAGCAGTCGCCGGGACTGGTTTGGGGAAGATACGCAGTATTTT. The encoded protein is CASSRRDWFGEDTQYF.

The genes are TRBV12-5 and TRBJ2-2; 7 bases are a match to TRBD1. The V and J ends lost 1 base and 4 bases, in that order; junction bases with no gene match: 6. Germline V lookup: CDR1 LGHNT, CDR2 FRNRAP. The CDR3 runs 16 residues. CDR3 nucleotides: TGTGCTAGTGGTTTGGAGACAGGGAGCGGCACCGGGGAGCTGTTTTTT. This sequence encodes CASGLETGSGTGELFF.

In DNA form, the CDR3 reads TGTGCCAGCACGCGAGTGAGCTCCTACGAGCAGTACTTC. It codes for CASTRVSSYEQYF. This rearrangement joins TRBV28 to TRBJ2-7; D not certain. The CDR3 has 13 residues. Germline V gene lookup returns CDR1 MDHEN and CDR2 SYDVKM. Trimming took 7 bases from V and 0 from J, leaving 10 bases between them.

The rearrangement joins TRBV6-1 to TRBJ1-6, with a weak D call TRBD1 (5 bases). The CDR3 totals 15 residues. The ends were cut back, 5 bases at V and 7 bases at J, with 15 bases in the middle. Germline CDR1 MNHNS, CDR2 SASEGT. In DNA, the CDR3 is TGTGCCAGCAGTCCGCGGGACGTCAAGAATTCACCCCTCCACTTT. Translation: CASSPRDVKNSPLHF.

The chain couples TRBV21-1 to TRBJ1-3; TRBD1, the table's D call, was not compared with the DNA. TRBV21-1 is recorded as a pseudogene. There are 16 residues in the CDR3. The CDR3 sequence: CASTKVPDRVGNTIYF. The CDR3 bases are TGTGCCAGCACCAAGGTCCCGGACAGGGTTGGAAACACCATATATTTT.

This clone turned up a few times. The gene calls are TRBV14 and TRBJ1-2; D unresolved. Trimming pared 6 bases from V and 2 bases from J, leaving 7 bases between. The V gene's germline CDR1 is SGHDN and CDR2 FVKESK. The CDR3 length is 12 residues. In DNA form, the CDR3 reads TGTGCCAGCAGTTGGCGGAACTATGGCTACACCTTC. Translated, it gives CASSWRNYGYTF.

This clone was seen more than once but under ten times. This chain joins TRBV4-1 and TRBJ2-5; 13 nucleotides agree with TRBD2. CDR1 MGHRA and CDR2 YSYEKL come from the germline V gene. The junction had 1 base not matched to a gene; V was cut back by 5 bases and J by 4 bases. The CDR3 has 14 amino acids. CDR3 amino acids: CASSRLAGGETQYF. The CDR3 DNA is TGCGCCAGCAGCAGACTAGCGGGGGGAGAGACCCAGTACTTC.

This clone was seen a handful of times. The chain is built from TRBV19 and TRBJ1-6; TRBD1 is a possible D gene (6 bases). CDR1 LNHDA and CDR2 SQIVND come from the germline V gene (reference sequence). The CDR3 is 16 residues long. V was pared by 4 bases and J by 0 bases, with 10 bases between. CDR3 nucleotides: TGTGCCAGTAGTACAGGGGTGAGCTCCTATAATTCACCCCTCCACTTT. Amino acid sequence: CASSTGVSSYNSPLHF.

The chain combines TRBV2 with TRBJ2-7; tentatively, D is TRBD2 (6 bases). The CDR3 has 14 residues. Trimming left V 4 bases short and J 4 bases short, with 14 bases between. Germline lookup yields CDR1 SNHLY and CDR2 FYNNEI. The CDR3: CASSVSGGYYEQYF. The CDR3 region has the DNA TGTGCCAGCAGTGTTAGCGGCGGGTATTACGAGCAGTACTTC.

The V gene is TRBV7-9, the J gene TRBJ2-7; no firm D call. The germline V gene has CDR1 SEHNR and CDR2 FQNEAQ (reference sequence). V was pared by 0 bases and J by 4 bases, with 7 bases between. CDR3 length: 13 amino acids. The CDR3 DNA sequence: TGTGCCAGCAGCTTAGCCGAGCTTTACGAGCAGTACTTC. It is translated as CASSLAELYEQYF.

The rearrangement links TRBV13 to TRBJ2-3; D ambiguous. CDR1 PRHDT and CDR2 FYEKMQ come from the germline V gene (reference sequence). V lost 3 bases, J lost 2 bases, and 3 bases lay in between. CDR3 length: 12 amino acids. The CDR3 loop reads CASSFHTDTQYF. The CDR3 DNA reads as TGTGCCAGCAGCTTTCACACAGATACGCAGTATTTT.

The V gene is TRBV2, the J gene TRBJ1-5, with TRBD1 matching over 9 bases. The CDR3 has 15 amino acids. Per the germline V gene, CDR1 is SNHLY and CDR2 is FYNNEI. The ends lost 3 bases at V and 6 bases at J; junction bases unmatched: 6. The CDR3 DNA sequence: TGTGCCAGCAGTGAGGACAGGGGCGTCAGTCAGCCCCAGCATTTT. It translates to CASSEDRGVSQPQHF.

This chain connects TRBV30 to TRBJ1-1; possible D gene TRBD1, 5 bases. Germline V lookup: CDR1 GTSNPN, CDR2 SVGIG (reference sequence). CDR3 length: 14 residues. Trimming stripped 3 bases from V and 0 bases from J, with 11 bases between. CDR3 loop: CAWSRDRVNTEAFF. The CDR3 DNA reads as TGTGCCTGGAGCAGGGACCGGGTGAACACTGAAGCTTTCTTT.

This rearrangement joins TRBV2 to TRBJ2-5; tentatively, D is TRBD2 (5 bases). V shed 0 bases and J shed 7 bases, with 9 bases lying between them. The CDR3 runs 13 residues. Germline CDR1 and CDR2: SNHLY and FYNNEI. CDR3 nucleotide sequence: TGTGCCAGCAGTGAAGCTAAGGCGGGGACCCAGTACTTC. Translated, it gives CASSEAKAGTQYF.

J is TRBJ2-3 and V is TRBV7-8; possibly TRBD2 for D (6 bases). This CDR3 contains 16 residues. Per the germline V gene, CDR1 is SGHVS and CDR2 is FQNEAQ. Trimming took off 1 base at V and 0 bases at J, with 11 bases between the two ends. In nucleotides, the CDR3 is TGTGCCAGCAGCTTAGGCGGAGGGACTAGCACAGATACGCAGTATTTT. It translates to CASSLGGGTSTDTQYF. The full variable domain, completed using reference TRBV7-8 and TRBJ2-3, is GAGVSQSPRYKVAKRGQDVALRCDPISGHVSLFWYQQALGQGPEFLTYFQNEAQLDKSGLPSDRFFAERPEGSVSTLKIQRTQQEDSAVYLCASSLGGGTSTDTQYFGPGTRLTVL.

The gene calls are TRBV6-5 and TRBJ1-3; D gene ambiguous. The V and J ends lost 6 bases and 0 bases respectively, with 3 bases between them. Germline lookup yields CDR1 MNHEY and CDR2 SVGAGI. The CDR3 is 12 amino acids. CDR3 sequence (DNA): TGTGCCAGCAGGAGCTCTGGAAACACCATATATTTT. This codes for CASRSSGNTIYF.

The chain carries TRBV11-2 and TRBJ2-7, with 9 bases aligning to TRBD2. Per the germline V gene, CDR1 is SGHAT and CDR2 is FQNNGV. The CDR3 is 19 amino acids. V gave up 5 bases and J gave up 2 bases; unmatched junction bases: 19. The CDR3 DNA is TGTGCCAGCAGCCCGGGACGGACGATGGGACTAGCTCTTGCCTACGAGCAGTACTTC. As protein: CASSPGRTMGLALAYEQYF.

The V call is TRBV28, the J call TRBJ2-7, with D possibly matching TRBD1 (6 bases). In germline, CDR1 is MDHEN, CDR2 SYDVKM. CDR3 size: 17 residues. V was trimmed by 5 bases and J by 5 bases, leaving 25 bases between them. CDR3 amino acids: CASSLGIQAWGHHEQYF. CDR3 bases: TGTGCCAGCAGTCTAGGGATTCAGGCCTGGGGGCATCACGAGCAGTACTTC.

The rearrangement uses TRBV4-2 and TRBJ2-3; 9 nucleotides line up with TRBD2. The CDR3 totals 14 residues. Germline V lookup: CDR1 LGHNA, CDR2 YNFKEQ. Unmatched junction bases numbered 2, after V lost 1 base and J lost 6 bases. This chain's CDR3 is CASSQALAGDTQYF. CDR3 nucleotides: TGTGCCAGCAGCCAAGCCCTAGCGGGGGATACGCAGTATTTT.

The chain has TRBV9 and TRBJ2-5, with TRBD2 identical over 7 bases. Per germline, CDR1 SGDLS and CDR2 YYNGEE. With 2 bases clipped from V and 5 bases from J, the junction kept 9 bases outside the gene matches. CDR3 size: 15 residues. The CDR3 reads CASSVASGNGETQYF. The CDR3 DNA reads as TGTGCCAGCAGCGTTGCGAGCGGGAATGGTGAGACCCAGTACTTC.

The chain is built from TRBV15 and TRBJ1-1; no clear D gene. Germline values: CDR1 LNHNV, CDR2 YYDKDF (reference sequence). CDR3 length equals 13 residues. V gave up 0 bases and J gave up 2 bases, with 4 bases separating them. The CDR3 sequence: CATSRDHNTEAFF. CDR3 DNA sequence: TGTGCCACCAGCAGAGATCATAACACTGAAGCTTTCTTT.

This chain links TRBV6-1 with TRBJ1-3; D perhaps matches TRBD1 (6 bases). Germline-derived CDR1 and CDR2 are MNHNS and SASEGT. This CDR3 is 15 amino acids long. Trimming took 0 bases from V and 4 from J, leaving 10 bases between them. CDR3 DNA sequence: TGTGCCAGCAGTGAAGCGTCAGGGGTCGGAAACACCATATATTTT. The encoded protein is CASSEASGVGNTIYF.

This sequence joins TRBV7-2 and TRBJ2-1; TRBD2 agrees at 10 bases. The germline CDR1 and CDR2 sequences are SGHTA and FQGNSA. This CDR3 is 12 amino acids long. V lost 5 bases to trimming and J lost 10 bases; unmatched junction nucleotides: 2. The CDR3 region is CASSAGLAEQFF. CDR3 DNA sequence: TGTGCCAGCAGCGCGGGACTAGCGGAGCAGTTCTTC.

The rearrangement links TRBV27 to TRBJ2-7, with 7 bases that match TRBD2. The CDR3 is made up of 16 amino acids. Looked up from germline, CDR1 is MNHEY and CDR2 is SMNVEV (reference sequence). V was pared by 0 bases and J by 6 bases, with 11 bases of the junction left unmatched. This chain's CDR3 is CASSLSPGRLALEQYF. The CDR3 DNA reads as TGTGCCAGCAGTTTATCGCCAGGAAGACTAGCACTCGAGCAGTACTTC.